Shown below are 18 T cell receptor beta chains from a single sample sequenced in a study of cytomegalovirus exposure and HLA in healthy donors. In the PCR, 60 Vbeta and 13 Jbeta primers were used. Assay: immunoSEQ multiplex PCR; the TCRdb copy retains only in-frame clones and omits some. The sample consists of 120,000 to 150,000 clones, 70% to 80% of them appearing once. The sample consisted of PBMCs. These receptors came from a man in his late teens or twenties in good health and CMV-seronegative.

The CDR3 spells CASSLTDRGAFF. CDR3 coding DNA: TGTGCCAGCTCGCTAACCGACAGGGGAGCTTTCTTT. This sequence joins TRBV18 and TRBJ1-1; 8 bases fit TRBD1. The CDR3 spans 12 residues. Germline V CDR1 and CDR2: KGHSH, LQKENI. V lost 6 bases and J lost 10; bases outside the gene matches: 7. Drawing the rest from reference TRBV18 and TRBJ1-1, the complete variable domain is NAGVMQNPRHLVRRRGQEARLRCSPMKGHSHVYWYRQLPEEGLKFMVYLQKENIIDESGMPKERFSAEFPKEGPSILRIQQVVRGDSAAYFCASSLTDRGAFFGQGTRLTVV.

The genes are TRBV6-1 and TRBJ1-6; 9 bases are a match to TRBD1. The germline V gene encodes CDR1 MNHNS and CDR2 SASEGT. J gave up 5 bases and V 4 bases, and 0 bases lay outside the gene matches. CDR3 length: 14 amino acids. As DNA, the CDR3 is TGTGCCAGCAGTGGGGACAGGGATAATTCACCCCTCCACTTT. Amino acid sequence: CASSGDRDNSPLHF.

V usage is TRBV15 and J usage is TRBJ1-1; D unclear. V lost 0 bases and J lost 1, with 15 bases in between. This CDR3 comprises 17 residues. CDR1 and CDR2 (germline): LNHNV, YYDKDF (reference sequence). The CDR3 nucleotides are TGTGCCACCAGCAGAGATCTCCTAGACCCTCGGAACACTGAAGCTTTCTTT. This gives the protein CATSRDLLDPRNTEAFF.

V gene TRBV30 combines with J gene TRBJ2-5; TRBD2 aligns across 10 bases. Judging by the DNA end, TRBJ2-7 fits better; the J call may be wrong. The V gene's germline CDR1 is GTSNPN and CDR2 SVGIG (reference sequence). CDR3 length equals 13 residues. DNA for the CDR3: TGTGCCTGCAGAGCTCGGACTAGCGGCGAGCAGTACTTC. Translating it yields CACRARTSGEQYF.

V gene TRBV9 combines with J gene TRBJ2-7; TRBD2 agrees at 9 bases. Germline CDR1 is SGDLS and CDR2 is YYNGEE. The CDR3 runs 17 residues. The V segment lost 4 bases and the J segment 3 bases; nucleotides outside the gene matches: 14. Written as DNA, the CDR3 is TGTGCCAGCAGCCCCAGGGGCTCGCGGGAGGGCCTCTACGAGCAGTACTTC. Translated, it gives CASSPRGSREGLYEQYF.

The chain carries TRBV2 and TRBJ2-6, with a weak D call TRBD2 (5 bases). The germline V gene encodes CDR1 SNHLY and CDR2 FYNNEI. The CDR3 spans 19 residues. Trimming stripped 8 bases from V and 5 bases from J, with 28 bases between. The DNA for the CDR3 is TGTGCCAGCGTATTGTACTTACGGGAAAGCGCCCTTAGGGCCAACGTCCTGACTTTC. It yields the protein CASVLYLRESALRANVLTF.

About this clone itself: Other nucleotide sequences in the sample specify the same CDR3. The chain combines TRBV4-1 with TRBJ2-2; D is unclear. With 1 base removed from V and 0 bases from J, the gap between germline ends came to 6 bases. CDR3 length: 15 amino acids. Germline CDR1 is MGHRA and CDR2 is YSYEKL. DNA of the CDR3: TGCGCCAGCAGCCAAGGCCACTCGAACACCGGGGAGCTGTTTTTT. Protein sequence: CASSQGHSNTGELFF.

The chain's CDR3 is CASSLSYGEGYTF. The CDR3, as DNA: TGTGCCAGCAGCTTGAGTTACGGGGAAGGCTACACCTTC. The chain recombines TRBV11-1 with TRBJ1-2; no definite D call. CDR3 length: 13 amino acids. From germline, CDR1 is SGHAT and CDR2 FQDESV (reference sequence). Trimming stripped 3 bases from V and 8 bases from J, with 13 bases between.

The chain is built from TRBV4-1 and TRBJ2-7, with a tentative D call TRBD2 (5 bases). This CDR3 comprises 13 residues. Trimming took 1 base from V and 2 from J, leaving 6 bases between them. From germline, CDR1 is MGHRA and CDR2 YSYEKL. Here the CDR3 DNA reads TGCGCCAGCAGCCAAGGGGGAGCCTACGAGCAGTACTTC. Amino acids: CASSQGGAYEQYF.

This chain connects TRBV15 to TRBJ2-5; possible D gene TRBD2, 6 bases. The V end was cut by 5 bases, the J end by 5 bases, with 18 bases between. Looked up from germline, CDR1 is LNHNV and CDR2 is YYDKDF (reference sequence). There are 15 residues in the CDR3. The CDR3 protein is CATSGPLGGLETQYF. Written as DNA, the CDR3 is TGTGCCACCAGCGGCCCCCTGGGGGGTCTCGAGACCCAGTACTTC.

This clone was detected a few times. V usage is TRBV6-6 and J usage is TRBJ2-7; maybe TRBD1 (6 bases). CDR3 length equals 15 residues. The V gene lost 2 bases and the J gene lost 0 bases, with 11 bases spanning the gap. CDR1 is MNHNY, CDR2 SVGAGI, per germline (reference sequence). In nucleotides, the CDR3 is TGTGCCAGCAGTTACACCCTGACAGGCTCCTACGAGCAGTACTTC. Its protein product is CASSYTLTGSYEQYF.

V and J are TRBV6-5 and TRBJ1-4; D might be TRBD1 (5 bases). V lost 5 bases and J lost 3, with 13 bases in between. Germline V gene sequence: CDR1 MNHEY, CDR2 SVGAGI. This CDR3 has 15 amino acids. The CDR3 protein is CASSHTDSPNEKLFF. Here the CDR3 DNA reads TGTGCCAGCAGTCACACCGACAGTCCTAATGAAAAACTGTTTTTT.

The rearrangement links TRBV19 to TRBJ1-2, with 9 bases matching TRBD1. The trim removed 2 bases at V and 7 bases at J, leaving 14 bases unmatched. The CDR3 covers 17 residues. In germline, CDR1 is LNHDA, CDR2 SQIVND (reference sequence). CDR3 in DNA: TGTGCCAGTAGTATATCCGGGACAGGGAAAGGATTAACTGGCTACACCTTC. Its translation: CASSISGTGKGLTGYTF.

This clone came up a few times. This rearrangement joins TRBV7-3 to TRBJ2-5; 9 nucleotides line up with TRBD2. With 3 bases clipped from V and 5 bases from J, the junction kept 7 bases outside the gene matches. The CDR3 covers 15 residues. CDR1 is SGHTA, CDR2 FQGTGA, per germline. The CDR3: CASSFIAGGLETQYF. DNA of the CDR3: TGTGCCAGCAGCTTTATCGCGGGGGGGCTCGAGACCCAGTACTTC. Complete variable domain (other parts from reference TRBV7-3 and TRBJ2-5): GAGVSQTPSNKVTEKGKYVELRCDPISGHTALYWYRQSLGQGPEFLIYFQGTGAADDSGLPNDRFFAVRPEGSVSTLKIQRTERGDSAVYLCASSFIAGGLETQYFGPGTRLLVL.

This clone appeared a few times. This chain uses TRBV28 with TRBJ1-4; D possibly corresponds to TRBD1 (5 bases). The ends were cut back, 1 base at V and 3 bases at J, with 6 bases in the middle. CDR1 and CDR2 from the germline V gene are MDHEN and SYDVKM. The CDR3 sequence is 14 residues long. In DNA, the CDR3 is TGTGCCAGCAGTTTATTACAGGCTAATGAAAAACTGTTTTTT. Translation: CASSLLQANEKLFF.

Remarks on this clone: The same CDR3 arises from other DNA sequences in this sample as well. V and J are TRBV18 and TRBJ2-5, with TRBD2 matching over 10 bases. This CDR3 is 15 amino acids long. Trimming removed 3 bases from V and 5 bases from J; junction bases left unmatched: 6. Germline V CDR1 and CDR2: KGHSH, LQKENI. The CDR3 nucleotides read TGTGCCAGCTCACCCGGGCTAGCGGGAGTGGAGACCCAGTACTTC. This encodes CASSPGLAGVETQYF.

This chain connects TRBV9 to TRBJ1-2; tentative D call: TRBD1 (6 bases). Between the trimmed V and J ends, which lost 4 bases and 7 bases, there was a span of 17 bases. This CDR3 has 14 amino acids. The germline gives CDR1 SGDLS, CDR2 YYNGEE. CDR3 nucleotide sequence: TGTGCCAGCAGCCCAGCGGGGGGGGCGTCTGGCTACACCTTC. It translates to CASSPAGGASGYTF.

The chain recombines TRBV19 with TRBJ1-2; a weak D match, TRBD1 (5 bases). The CDR3 sequence is 13 residues long. The V gene's germline CDR1 is LNHDA and CDR2 SQIVND (reference sequence). Trimming removed 3 bases at V and 8 bases at J, with 13 bases between. Here the CDR3 reads CASSIRVGGGYTF. CDR3 in DNA: TGTGCCAGTAGTATTCGCGTGGGGGGGGGCTACACCTTC.